The sequence of this T cell receptor beta chain was determined in a study of CD8 T cells in Susac syndrome. CDR3 size: 14 residues. Germline V gene data show CDR1 as SGHRS and CDR2 as YFSETQ. Trimming took 7 bases from V and 2 from J, leaving 10 bases between them. RNA was extracted with the RNeasy kit, and a quantity of 0.5 to 1 ug was reverse transcribed using random hexamers. TCRdb used MiXCR to reprocess the immunoSEQ multiplex PCR reads, holding one entry per CDR3 protein. Of about 49,000 distinct CDR3 sequences listed, 93% were seen once; the top ten hold more than 0.45%. The sequence came from a human donor in good health. The V and J genes are TRBV5-1 and TRBJ2-6; a weak D match, TRBD2 (6 bases). Material for sequencing was CD8+ T cells from PBMCs. The CDR3 DNA follows: TGCGCCAGCGGAGGGGCTGCTGGGGCCAACGTCCTGACTTTC. It codes for CASGGAAGANVLTF.